Listed here are 4 T cell receptor beta chains from one sample, sequenced in a study of T cell responses to AZD1222 COVID-19 vaccine. Clones were read by immunoSEQ multiplex PCR, and TCRdb kept only the in-frame ones, dropping some. The table records 120,000 to 150,000 clones, 70% to 90% of them present only once. The sample here was peripheral blood, taken on day 0 of AZD1222 vaccination. All receptors come from an adult in good health.

This clone was found once. This chain joins TRBV9 and TRBJ2-2, with D perhaps matching TRBD1 (6 bases). This CDR3 contains 16 residues. Germline V gene sequence: CDR1 SGDLS, CDR2 YYNGEE. V was shortened by 3 bases and J by 7 bases, with 19 bases between the two germline ends. CDR3 region: CASSEEPRGRGGELFF. The CDR3 DNA sequence: TGTGCCAGCAGCGAAGAACCCAGGGGACGGGGCGGGGAGCTGTTTTTT.

The CDR3 sequence is CASCTYWRETEPEKLFF. The CDR3 DNA is TGTGCCAGCTGTACGTACTGGCGTGAAACTGAACCGGAAAAACTGTTTTTT. V and J are TRBV28 and TRBJ1-4; D not resolved. The germline CDR1 and CDR2 sequences are MDHEN and SYDVKM. With 8 bases removed from V and 8 bases from J, the gap between germline ends came to 27 bases. The CDR3 is 17 residues long.

This clone was picked up one time. This chain links TRBV29-1 with TRBJ1-2, with a tentative D call TRBD1 (6 bases). CDR1 is SQVTM, CDR2 ANQGSEA, per germline. The CDR3 runs to 14 residues. Trimming shortened V by 7 bases and J by 4 bases, and 19 bases separated the two germline ends. In DNA, the CDR3 is TGCAGCGCTATACTACAGGGAACCAGCTATGGCTACACCTTC. As protein: CSAILQGTSYGYTF. Looking up the rest from reference TRBV29-1 and TRBJ1-2 gives the full variable domain: SAVISQKPSRDICQRGTSLTIQCQVDSQVTMMFWYRQQPGQSLTLIATANQGSEATYESGFVIDKFPISRPNLTFSTLTVSNMSPEDSSIYLCSAILQGTSYGYTFGSGTRLTVV.

The V gene is TRBV28, the J gene TRBJ2-6; D possibly uses TRBD1 or TRBD2 (6 bases each). This CDR3 contains 15 residues. The V end lost 1 base, the J end lost 4 bases, and 8 bases lay between the germline ends. Germline lookup yields CDR1 MDHEN and CDR2 SYDVKM. The CDR3 spells CASSLSGAGANVLTF. CDR3 DNA: TGTGCCAGCAGTTTATCGGGGGCAGGGGCCAACGTCCTGACTTTC. The variable domain in full, completed from reference TRBV28 and TRBJ2-6, reads DVKVTQSSRYLVKRTGEKVFLECVQDMDHENMFWYRQDPGLGLRLIYFSYDVKMKEKGDIPEGYSVSREKKERFSLILESASTNQTSMYLCASSLSGAGANVLTFGAGSRLTVL.